The TCR beta chain described here comes from a study of vaccination effects on CD4 cells after COVID-19. Whole-study context: Vaccination of participants consisted of two doses of either the BNT162b2 or mRNA-1273 vaccine.

Using immunoSEQ multiplex PCR, the repertoire was profiled, and TCRdb retains in-frame clones only, with some absent. The table shows 65,000 or so clones, with around 77% occurring only once. With respect to this clone: Its antigen is unidentified.

Before sequencing, viral peptide pools were used by the ViraFEST assay to expand antigen-specific CD4+ T cells. Investigators separated out CD4+ T cells once around 9 days of culture had passed. The study found no prior SARS-CoV-2 infection in the vaccine recipients, who tested negative for nucleocapsid antibodies. After 2 million or so PBMC were placed in each well, they were cultured with approximately 10 IU/ml IL-2 and roughly 10 ug/ml peptides. The CDR3 is made up of 14 amino acids. The ends were cut back, 2 bases at V and 5 bases at J, with 10 bases in the middle. Germline assignment: CDR1 MNHNS and CDR2 SASEGT.

The genes are TRBV6-1 and TRBJ1-5; no clear D gene. This receptor was obtained from a human donor who received a COVID-19 vaccine. The sequencing used CD4+ T cells from PBMCs cultured with HCoV-NL63 spike peptides, collected before COVID-19 vaccination. The CDR3 sequence is CASSEKLADQPQHF. The DNA for the CDR3 is TGTGCCAGCAGTGAAAAATTGGCGGATCAGCCCCAGCATTTT.